This T cell receptor beta chain derives from a study of monozygotic twins with cystic fibrosis. This CDR3 comprises 13 residues. V was clipped by 2 bases and J by 9 bases, with 11 bases between them. Germline V gives CDR1 MNHEY, CDR2 SVGAGI. TCRdb keeps only in-frame clones here, not all; method: immunoSEQ multiplex PCR. Among 25,000 to 40,000 clones, nearly 98% were seen once, and the ten largest hold 0.15% to 0.2%. The sample was blood. The V and J genes are TRBV6-5 and TRBJ1-3; D remains unclear. The clonotype comes from a girl aged 2 to 10 with cystic fibrosis. The CDR3 nucleotides are TGTGCCAGCAGTTACAGTCGAGGGAGCACCATATATTTT. This translates into CASSYSRGSTIYF.